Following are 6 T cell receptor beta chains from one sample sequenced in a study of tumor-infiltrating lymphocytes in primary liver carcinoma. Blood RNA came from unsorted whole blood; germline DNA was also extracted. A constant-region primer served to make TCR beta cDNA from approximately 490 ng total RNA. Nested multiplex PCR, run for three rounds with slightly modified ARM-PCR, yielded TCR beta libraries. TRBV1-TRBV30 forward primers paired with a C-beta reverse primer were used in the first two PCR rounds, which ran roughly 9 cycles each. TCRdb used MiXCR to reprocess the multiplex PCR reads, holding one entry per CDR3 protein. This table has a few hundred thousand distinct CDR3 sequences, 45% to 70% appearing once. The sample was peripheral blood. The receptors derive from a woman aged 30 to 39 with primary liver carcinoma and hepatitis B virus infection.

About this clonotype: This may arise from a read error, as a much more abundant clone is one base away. The CDR3: CASSYEPLNTEAFF. CDR3 coding DNA: TGTGCCAGCAGTTATGAACCCCTGAACACTGAAGCTTTCTTT. The rearrangement joins TRBV6-5 to TRBJ1-1; D is uncertain. Trimming removed 3 bases from V and 0 bases from J, with 8 bases in between. Germline V gene lookup returns CDR1 MNHEY and CDR2 SVGAGI. This CDR3 has 14 residues.

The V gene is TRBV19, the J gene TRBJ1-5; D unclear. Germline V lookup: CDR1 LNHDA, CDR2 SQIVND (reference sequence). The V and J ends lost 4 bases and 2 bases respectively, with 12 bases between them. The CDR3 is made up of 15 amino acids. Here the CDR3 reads CASSTPQVGNQPQHF. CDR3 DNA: TGTGCCAGTAGTACTCCGCAGGTGGGCAATCAGCCCCAGCATTTT.

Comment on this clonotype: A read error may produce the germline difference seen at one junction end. The CDR3 loop reads CVSSWGQGDAYEQYF. In DNA form, the CDR3 reads TGTGTCAGCAGTTGGGGCCAGGGTGACGCCTACGAGCAGTACTTC. The chain combines TRBV6-5 with TRBJ2-7, with D maybe TRBD1 (5 bases). The germline CDR1 and CDR2 sequences are MNHEY and SVGAGI. This CDR3 is 15 amino acids long.

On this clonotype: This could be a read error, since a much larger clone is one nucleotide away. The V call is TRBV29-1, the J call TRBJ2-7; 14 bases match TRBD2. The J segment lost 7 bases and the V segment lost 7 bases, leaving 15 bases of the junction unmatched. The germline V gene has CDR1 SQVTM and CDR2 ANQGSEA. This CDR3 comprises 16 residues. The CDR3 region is CSAGGTSGRPTYEQYF. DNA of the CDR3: TGCAGCGCTGGAGGGACTAGCGGGAGACCAACGTATGAGCAGTACTTC.

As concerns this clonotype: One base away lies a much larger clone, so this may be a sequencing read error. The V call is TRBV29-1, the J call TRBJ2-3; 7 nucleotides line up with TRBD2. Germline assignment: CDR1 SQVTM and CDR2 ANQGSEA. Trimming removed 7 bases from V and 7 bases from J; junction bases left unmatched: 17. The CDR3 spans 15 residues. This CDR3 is CSAASSSGKRHTQYF. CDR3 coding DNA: TGCAGCGCTGCCTCTTCAAGCGGGAAGCGACATACGCAGTATTTT.

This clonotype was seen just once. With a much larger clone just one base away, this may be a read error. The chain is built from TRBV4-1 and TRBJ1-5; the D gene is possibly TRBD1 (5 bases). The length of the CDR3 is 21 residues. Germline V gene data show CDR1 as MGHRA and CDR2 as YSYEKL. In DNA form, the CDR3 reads TGCGCCAGCAGCCAAGAATCCCTACTTGAGTTAGGCAGGGTTGGCAATCAGCCCCATCATTTT. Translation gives CASSQESLLELGRVGNQPHHF.